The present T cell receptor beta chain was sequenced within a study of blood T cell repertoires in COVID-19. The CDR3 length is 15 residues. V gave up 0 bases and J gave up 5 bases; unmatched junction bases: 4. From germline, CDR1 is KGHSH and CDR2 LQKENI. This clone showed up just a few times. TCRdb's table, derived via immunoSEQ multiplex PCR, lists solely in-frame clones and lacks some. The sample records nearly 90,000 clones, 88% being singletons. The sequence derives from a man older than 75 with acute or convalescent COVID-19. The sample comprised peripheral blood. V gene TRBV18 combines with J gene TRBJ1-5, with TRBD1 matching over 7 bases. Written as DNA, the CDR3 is TGTGCCAGCTCACCACCGGGACAGTACGATCAGCCCCAGCATTTT. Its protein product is CASSPPGQYDQPQHF. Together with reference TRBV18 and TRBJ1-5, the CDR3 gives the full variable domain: NAGVMQNPRHLVRRRGQEARLRCSPMKGHSHVYWYRQLPEEGLKFMVYLQKENIIDESGMPKERFSAEFPKEGPSILRIQQVVRGDSAAYFCASSPPGQYDQPQHFGDGTRLSIL.